These 27 T cell receptor beta chains originate from one sample sequenced in a study of T-cell reconstitution after alpha-beta-depleted transplantation in children. TCRbeta library construction was performed incorporating unique molecular identifiers. TCRdb ran MiXCR on the PCR reads and lists one entry per CDR3 protein. Among around 410,000 distinct CDR3 sequences listed, 11% were seen once. Here the sequenced sample was PBMCs from the stem cell graft donor, taken from the stem cell graft. The receptors come from a human donor who donated a stem cell graft to a child with acute myeloid leukemia.

This clonotype came up a few times. This rearrangement joins TRBV4-2 to TRBJ1-2; 8 bases fit TRBD1. The J segment lost 1 base and the V segment lost 4 bases, leaving 2 bases of the junction unmatched. This CDR3 spans 14 amino acids. Germline V CDR1 and CDR2: LGHNA, YNFKEQ. CDR3: CASSRQGYNYGYTF. The CDR3 nucleotides read TGTGCCAGCAGCCGACAGGGGTATAACTATGGCTACACCTTC.

This clonotype was recorded a few times. The genes are TRBV20-1 and TRBJ1-6; D unresolved. CDR3 length: 12 amino acids. The V end was cut by 2 bases, the J end by 9 bases, with 8 bases between. Germline loops: CDR1 DFQATT, CDR2 SNEGSKA (reference sequence). The CDR3 reads CSARPSGSPLHF. The CDR3 region has the DNA TGCAGTGCTAGACCGTCGGGTTCACCCCTCCACTTT.

This clonotype was counted at least ten times. The CDR3: CSARILRDGHNEQFF. CDR3 DNA: TGCAGTGCTAGGATCCTAAGGGACGGCCACAATGAGCAGTTCTTC. J is TRBJ2-1 and V is TRBV20-1; D may match TRBD1 or TRBD2 (5 bases each). The germline V and J ends were trimmed by 3 bases and 5 bases, with 17 bases remaining between them. In germline, CDR1 is DFQATT, CDR2 SNEGSKA (reference sequence). This CDR3 has 15 residues.

In this sample, this clonotype turned up a few times. The rearrangement links TRBV15 to TRBJ2-4; 9 bases match TRBD1. Germline V gene sequence: CDR1 LNHNV, CDR2 YYDKDF (reference sequence). CDR3 size: 18 residues. Trimming cost V 3 bases and J 3 bases; bases outside gene matches: 12. CDR3 DNA: TGTGCCACCAGCAGTCCAACTCGGGACAGGGTTGGCAAAAACATTCAGTACTTC. It specifies CATSSPTRDRVGKNIQYF.

V is TRBV5-4 and J is TRBJ2-1; TRBD2 agrees at 12 bases. This CDR3 contains 20 residues. Per germline, CDR1 SGHNT and CDR2 YYREEE (reference sequence). V was clipped by 2 bases and J by 3 bases; unmatched bases: 15. For the CDR3, the DNA is TGTGCCAGCAGCTTACGACCGCCCAGCGGACTAGCGGGACTCTACAATGAGCAGTTCTTC. Protein product: CASSLRPPSGLAGLYNEQFF.

The V call is TRBV29-1, the J call TRBJ1-1; no definite D call. This CDR3 spans 13 amino acids. V lost 1 base and J 2 bases, leaving 8 bases between the germline ends. Germline V CDR1 and CDR2: SQVTM, ANQGSEA. CDR3 loop: CSVEGTSNTEAFF. As DNA, the CDR3 is TGCAGCGTTGAAGGGACTAGCAACACTGAAGCTTTCTTT.

The chain links TRBV5-1 to TRBJ2-2; D is unresolved. CDR1 SGHRS and CDR2 YFSETQ come from the germline V gene. V was shortened by 1 base and J by 1 base, with 11 bases between the two germline ends. The CDR3 spans 16 residues. CDR3 sequence: CASSLSDFGNTGELFF. The CDR3 coding sequence is TGCGCCAGCAGCTTGTCTGACTTTGGGAACACCGGGGAGCTGTTTTTT.

This clonotype was found a few times. The chain employs TRBV6-1 and TRBJ1-1; D is ambiguous. CDR1 and CDR2 (germline): MNHNS, SASEGT. The CDR3 is 14 amino acids. The V end lost 2 bases, the J end lost 1 base, and 8 bases lay between the germline ends. The CDR3 bases are TGTGCCAGCAGTGAATGGGAGGGGAACACTGAAGCTTTCTTT. Protein sequence: CASSEWEGNTEAFF.

This clonotype has a handful of counts. This chain joins TRBV7-9 and TRBJ2-1; D is perhaps TRBD1 or TRBD2 (6 bases each). From germline, CDR1 is SEHNR and CDR2 FQNEAQ (reference sequence). V was clipped by 5 bases and J by 7 bases, with 21 bases between them. The CDR3 contains 16 residues. The CDR3 loop reads CASSPKGEEGMNEQFF. The CDR3 nucleotides are TGTGCCAGCAGCCCCAAGGGGGAGGAGGGTATGAATGAGCAGTTCTTC.

This clonotype showed up just a few times. The V and J genes are TRBV12-3 or TRBV12-4 and TRBJ2-5, with D possibly matching TRBD2 (6 bases). V was shortened by 5 bases and J by 2 bases, with 18 bases between the two germline ends. This CDR3 region has 16 residues. CDR3 in DNA: TGTGCCAGCAGTCCCGGAACCGGGACTTATCAAGAGACCCAGTACTTC. Residues: CASSPGTGTYQETQYF.

Details on this clonotype: Compared with germline, one end of the junction differs, possibly owing to a read error. This chain connects TRBV7-2 to TRBJ2-7; no reliable D call. Germline V gene sequence: CDR1 SGHTA, CDR2 FQGNSA. CDR3 length equals 12 residues. This CDR3 is CAGSYDHYEQYF. The CDR3 DNA reads as TGTGCCGGCAGCTACGACCACTACGAGCAGTACTTC.

Comment on this clonotype: A junction end diverges from the germline sequence, so it may reflect a read error. The CDR3, as DNA: TGCAGTGCTAGCGGCCTCTCTGTTCAGAACTTC. Translation gives CSASGLSVQNF. The chain couples TRBV20-1 to TRBJ2-5; the D is unclear. CDR1 is DFQATT and CDR2 is SNEGSKA in the germline V gene (reference sequence). CDR3 length equals 11 residues.

As to this clonotype: A read error may account for a junction end that differs from germline. The chain has TRBV6-2 or TRBV6-3 and TRBJ2-1, with 12 positions matching TRBD2. This CDR3 is built from 15 residues. Germline assignment: CDR1 MNHEY and CDR2 SVGEGT. CDR3 sequence reads: CASSQRTSGTNGQFF. CDR3 DNA: TGTGCCAGCAGTCAAAGGACTAGCGGGACCAATGGGCAGTTCTTC.

Details on this clonotype: Given a much more abundant clone one base away, this may be a read error. The chain links TRBV10-3 to TRBJ1-1, with TRBD1 matching over 7 bases. The CDR3 is 15 residues long. CDR1 ENHRY and CDR2 SYGVKD come from the germline V gene. The CDR3 is CVISEPGQAYTEAFF. CDR3 in DNA: TGTGTCATCAGTGAGCCAGGACAGGCTTACACTGAAGCTTTCTTT.

This clonotype was observed a handful of times. This chain joins TRBV5-1 and TRBJ1-5; maybe TRBD1 (6 bases). The CDR3 runs 16 residues. Deletions cut 4 bases from V and 3 bases from J, with 17 bases between. Germline-derived CDR1 and CDR2 are SGHRS and YFSETQ. CDR3 sequence (DNA): TGCGCCAGCAGCCCCCTAGGGGGGGTCCCCAATCAGCCCCAGCATTTT. This encodes CASSPLGGVPNQPQHF.

The chain has TRBV20-1 and TRBJ1-1, with 10 bases matching TRBD1. Germline CDR1 is DFQATT and CDR2 is SNEGSKA (reference sequence). The length of the CDR3 is 16 residues. V lost 6 bases, J lost 4 bases, and 14 bases stayed unmatched. The CDR3 DNA reads as TGCAGTGCCTCATTGGGACAGGGGCGGTCGAGCACTGAAGCTTTCTTT. The encoded protein is CSASLGQGRSSTEAFF.

This clonotype was seen a handful of times. V is TRBV18 and J is TRBJ1-5; a weak D match, TRBD1 (5 bases). The CDR3 length is 13 residues. With 6 bases removed from V and 6 bases from J, the gap between germline ends came to 12 bases. The germline gives CDR1 KGHSH, CDR2 LQKENI. This CDR3 is CASSLEGRQPQHF. The CDR3 DNA sequence: TGTGCCAGCTCCCTGGAGGGGCGTCAGCCCCAGCATTTT.

This rearrangement joins TRBV12-3 or TRBV12-4 to TRBJ1-1; TRBD1 is a possible D gene (6 bases). Trimming removed 6 bases from V and 1 base from J, with 15 bases in between. The CDR3 covers 15 residues. In DNA form, the CDR3 reads TGTGCCAGCAGCCTACCGGGACACCAGAACACTGAAGCTTTCTTT. It encodes CASSLPGHQNTEAFF.

This clonotype was seen repeatedly, ten times or more. The genes are TRBV5-1 and TRBJ2-5, with D possibly TRBD1 on 6 matching bases. CDR1 is SGHRS, CDR2 YFSETQ, per germline. The length of the CDR3 is 15 residues. Trimming removed 6 bases at V and 5 bases at J, with 20 bases between. The CDR3 loop reads CASTPPWAGEETQYF. The CDR3 region has the DNA TGCGCCAGCACTCCTCCTTGGGCAGGGGAGGAGACCCAGTACTTC.

The gene calls are TRBV27 and TRBJ2-6; no clear D gene. Trimming left V 5 bases short and J 4 bases short, with 12 bases between. The CDR3 is 15 residues long. Germline lookup yields CDR1 MNHEY and CDR2 SMNVEV (reference sequence). Written as DNA, the CDR3 is TGTGCCAGCAGTACCCGGCCGCCCGGGGCCAACGTCCTGACTTTC. This sequence encodes CASSTRPPGANVLTF.

The sample holds a few counts of this clonotype. The chain links TRBV27 to TRBJ2-1; TRBD1 aligns across 7 bases. The CDR3 extends over 14 amino acids. Germline V gene lookup returns CDR1 MNHEY and CDR2 SMNVEV (reference sequence). V shed 3 bases, J shed 6 bases, and the junction held 5 bases outside the gene matches. Here the CDR3 reads CASSFLTGLNEQFF. The CDR3 nucleotides are TGTGCCAGCAGTTTTTTGACAGGGCTCAATGAGCAGTTCTTC.

As concerns this clonotype: A read error may account for a junction end that differs from germline. The CDR3 DNA reads as TGTGCCAGCAGTTTGAGGGCCAACGGCCTGACTTTC. This gives the protein CASSLRANGLTF. The chain joins TRBV12-3 or TRBV12-4 to TRBJ2-6; weak D call: TRBD2 (5 bases). This CDR3 has 12 residues.

This clonotype was detected only a few times. This chain links TRBV24-1 with TRBJ2-7; D is unclear. The CDR3 sequence is 11 residues long. The V gene's germline CDR1 is KGHDR and CDR2 SFDVKD. V lost 1 base to trimming and J lost 6 bases, with 3 bases between them. This CDR3 is CATSDFCEQYV. As DNA, the CDR3 is TGTGCCACCAGTGATTTTTGCGAGCAGTACGTC.

V and J are TRBV29-1 and TRBJ2-2; no reliable D call. Trimming shortened V by 7 bases and J by 1 base, and 16 bases separated the two germline ends. The CDR3 totals 15 residues. Per the germline V gene, CDR1 is SQVTM and CDR2 is ANQGSEA. The DNA for the CDR3 is TGCAGCGCCCAAAGCGCGAGAGGGAACACCGGGGAGCTGTTTTTT. Its protein is CSAQSARGNTGELFF.

The chain combines TRBV18 with TRBJ1-1; D remains unclear. The CDR3 runs to 14 residues. Germline CDR1 reads KGHSH; CDR2 reads LQKENI. V gave up 2 bases and J gave up 0 bases, with 7 bases separating them. The CDR3, as DNA: TGTGCCAGCTCACCAATAACGATGAACACTGAAGCTTTCTTT. Encoded protein: CASSPITMNTEAFF. Together with reference TRBV18 and TRBJ1-1, the CDR3 gives the full variable domain: NAGVMQNPRHLVRRRGQEARLRCSPMKGHSHVYWYRQLPEEGLKFMVYLQKENIIDESGMPKERFSAEFPKEGPSILRIQQVVRGDSAAYFCASSPITMNTEAFFGQGTRLTVV.

This clonotype has ten or more counts. This rearrangement joins TRBV27 to TRBJ2-3; possible D gene TRBD1, 5 bases. The CDR3 extends over 14 amino acids. V was trimmed by 6 bases and J by 2 bases, leaving 12 bases between them. Germline V gene lookup returns CDR1 MNHEY and CDR2 SMNVEV (reference sequence). DNA for the CDR3: TGTGCCAGCAGGAGACAGATTAACACAGATACGCAGTATTTT. It codes for CASRRQINTDTQYF.

The chain employs TRBV20-1 and TRBJ2-3; D gene ambiguous. The ends were cut back, 5 bases at V and 0 bases at J, with 18 bases in the middle. CDR3 length: 16 amino acids. The V gene's germline CDR1 is DFQATT and CDR2 SNEGSKA (reference sequence). The CDR3 here is CSAPPLVAASTDTQYF. The CDR3 bases are TGCAGTGCTCCCCCCTTAGTCGCGGCTAGCACAGATACGCAGTATTTT.